This T cell receptor beta chain was sequenced during a study of blood T cell repertoires in COVID-19. Trimming stripped 5 bases from V and 2 bases from J, with 20 bases between. The CDR3 has 17 residues. CDR1 is SEHNR and CDR2 is FQNEAQ in the germline V gene (reference sequence). Profiling relied on immunoSEQ multiplex PCR, and the TCRdb table lists in-frame clones only, not all of them. This table holds 200,000 to 250,000 clones, around 81% found once. Sequenced sample: PBMCs or T cells enriched from blood (not recorded which). The clonotype originates from a woman aged 50 to 60 with acute COVID-19. The chain employs TRBV7-9 and TRBJ2-3; D is possibly TRBD1 (6 bases). CDR3 residues: CASSPPGPGQNTDTQYF. CDR3 bases: TGTGCCAGCAGCCCCCCGGGACCGGGACAAAACACAGATACGCAGTATTTT.